This entry features one TCR beta chain sequence. In the original processing: Amplifying reference gene primers gave estimates of nucleated cell counts. Here immunoSEQ multiplex PCR was the method, and the copy in TCRdb shows in-frame clones only, minus some. V and J calls plus clone size are reproduced from that table; the DNA served to infer D and trimming. The sample lists approximately 45,000 clones; 75% to 90% were seen once. This specimen comes from a study of blood T cell repertoires in COVID-19. Study as a whole: The United States, Italy and Spain supplied acute and convalescent COVID-19 samples. T cells, B-cell-depleted T cells, or PBMCs supplied cDNA or gDNA.

The sequencing input was peripheral blood. The sequence derives from a human donor in a cohort sampled during active COVID-19.

CDR3 coding DNA: TGTGCCAGCAGCTCACAAGGGACAGCCTACGAGCAGTACTTC. The encoded protein is CASSSQGTAYEQYF. V gene TRBV11-2 combines with J gene TRBJ2-7; 7 bases match TRBD1. V shed 4 bases and J 2 bases; nucleotides not matched to a gene: 5. CDR3 length equals 14 residues. Per germline, CDR1 SGHAT and CDR2 FQNNGV.